The following is a TCR beta chain sequence with its context. Its specificity is unknown. The sample comes from a study of cytotoxic CD8 clonotypes in ibrutinib-treated CLL. Sequenced by immunoSEQ multiplex PCR; TCRdb stores in-frame clones only, minus some. The sample consists of roughly 20,000 clones, 70% to 85% of them appearing once. The authors obtained roughly 2 micrograms of genomic DNA from cryopreserved PBMCs for TCR beta libraries. Study results and caveats: Sample timing was unmatched between remission and later-progressing patients; lymph nodes unstudied.

This CDR3 is built from 14 residues. CDR1 and CDR2 (germline): SGDLS, YYNGEE. V lost 0 bases and J lost 0, with 4 bases in between. The sample in question was PBMCs, obtained before ibrutinib treatment. This sequence originates from a human donor with chronic lymphocytic leukemia. The chain recombines TRBV9 with TRBJ1-3, with no clear D. The CDR3 region is CASSVGSSGNTIYF. The CDR3 nucleotides read TGTGCCAGCAGCGTAGGGTCCTCTGGAAACACCATATATTTT.